This TCR beta chain was documented in a study of T cell repertoires in ileal Crohn's disease. Background on the study: Median disease duration was roughly 8.4 years; 35% to 45% smoked at surgery. Postoperative therapy was given to about half: eleven to twelve thiopurines, 15 to 20 anti-TNF agents. Findings and limits, study-wide: Active smokers at surgery had more clonal expansions than non-smokers.

Produced via immunoSEQ multiplex PCR; TCRdb's table is partial and in-frame only. Altogether fewer than 7,500 clones are present, about two thirds being singletons, with the ten largest covering approximately 43%. This CDR3 contains 14 residues. J lost 1 base, V lost 7 bases, and 6 bases had no gene match. The germline V gene has CDR1 MDHEN and CDR2 SYDVKM. As for time point: proximal margin of the surgical specimen (macroscopically non-inflamed). This clone occurred once. Its target is unknown. The sample carries other DNA sequences with the same CDR3. Sequenced: ileal tissue. The receptor comes from an adult with Crohn's disease. The chain combines TRBV28 with TRBJ2-7; 8 bases are shared with TRBD1. The CDR3 reads CASIRQGASYEQYF. The CDR3 coding sequence is TGTGCCAGCATACGGCAGGGGGCGTCCTACGAGCAGTACTTC.